The clone carrying this T cell receptor (beta chain) occurred once. Its antigen is unknown. Deep-level sequencing, detecting one cell in 200,000, covered ex vivo memory CD4+. The method was immunoSEQ multiplex PCR; TCRdb's version includes in-frame clones alone and lacks a portion of them. The table lists about 27,000 clones, more than 80% of them singletons, with roughly 0.96% in the top ten. The memory gate held CD4+ cells that were not CD45RA+CCR7+CD95- naive cells, over 95% pure. CD4+ T cells and monocytes were enriched with CD4 and CD14 microbeads. CD8+, CD14+, CD16+, CD56+, CD19+ and CD25-bright cells were excluded before sorting. This CDR3 has 14 residues. CDR1 and CDR2 from the germline V gene are MNHEY and SMNVEV (reference sequence). J gave up 1 base and V 5 bases, and 4 bases lay outside the gene matches. The entry originates in a study of human CD4 T cells and Enterobacteriaceae. General study findings and limits: Specific clonotypes appeared less expanded ex vivo than cross-reactive ones.

This rearrangement joins TRBV27 to TRBJ2-7; 8 positions agree with TRBD1. Sequenced input: memory CD4+ T cells from blood. This TCR was sampled from a human donor in good health. The CDR3 DNA reads TGTGCCAGCAGTGGACACAGGGGGTCCTACGAGCAGTACTTC. Protein product: CASSGHRGSYEQYF.